This TCR beta chain was documented in a study of T cell changes during pregnancy in multiple sclerosis. TCRdb's copy holds only in-frame clones and misses some; the assay was immunoSEQ multiplex PCR. The sample consists of under 130,000 clones, roughly 92% of them appearing once. The CDR3 totals 9 residues. Per the germline V gene, CDR1 is SGDLS and CDR2 is YYNGEE. In regard to this clone: The junction does not match germline at one end; this may be a read error.

The sequence came from a female donor with multiple sclerosis, enrolled in a pregnancy study. Sequences were derived from peripheral blood, sampled after pregnancy. The chain couples TRBV9 to TRBJ2-4; D possibly corresponds to TRBD1 (5 bases). CDR3 region: CASSADSSF. The CDR3 DNA reads as TGTGCCAGCAGCGCCGACAGCTCCTTC.